Reported below is one T cell receptor (beta chain). This clonotype was observed a few times. Its specific antigen is unknown. Base-call qualities are not available, and no considerably larger clone is one nucleotide away. These data are taken from a study of identical twins listed by TCRdb under 2016. As for the study more broadly: The study deep-sequenced TCR alpha and beta repertoires from monozygotic twins, unrelated adults of various ages and cord blood to test whether fetal clonotypes persist. Replicate twin experiments were performed at different times using different library preparation protocols to rule out contamination.

Every donor in the study was a healthy Caucasian. Three pairs of female monozygotic twins, all aged about 18 to 30 years, were included in the twin cohort. The RNA used for TCR libraries was isolated from peripheral blood mononuclear cells. Receptor amplification or capture employed 5' RACE. TCRdb records Illumina HiSeq 2000 as the sequencer. Template switching introduced a universal primer binding site; the final cDNA contained a unique molecular identifier, enabling accurate counting of TCR cDNA molecules. Specific primers in the conserved constant-segment region were used to synthesize first-strand cDNA for the TCR alpha and beta chains. Each cDNA library was double barcoded, with a SMART-Mk sample barcode plus Illumina barcodes, to control for contamination. Two successive PCR steps introduced TruSeq adapter sequences along with Illumina sample barcodes. The Illumina HiSeq platform was used with custom primers to sequence TCR alpha and beta cDNA libraries. The paper's processing steps were these. MiGEC was used to process raw reads and extract unique molecular identifiers, and MiXCR was used to find CDR3 positions. For each individual, recombination models were inferred using an EM algorithm with the repgenHMM and IGoR tools. The tcR package in R was used for shared clonotype analysis, with sharing normalized by the product of cloneset sizes. To study raw recombination free of thymic and clonal selection effects, out-of-frame nonproductive sequences were analyzed. TCRdb reworked the public reads: Q25 trimming with fastp, MiXCR clone assembly, productive beta chains retained. Records with the same CDR3 protein are collapsed into one entry carrying the most frequent genes and DNA. The V and J calls were not made by the authors but by TCRdb's processing. This sample is represented by 690,000 or so distinct CDR3 sequences; 8.5% to 9% of them were singletons. Approximately 0.96% of the sample lies in the top ten.

The CDR3, cysteine through phenylalanine, is 18 amino acids long. Kept here is only the CDR3 DNA, which spans 54 bases and is read in frame from base 1. The germline V gene provides CDR1 SGHTA and CDR2 FQGNSA. The V end loses 0 bases and the J end loses 1 base, and a stretch of 17 bases separates them. General conclusions and limits of the study: Conclusions relied on cross-sectional statistical analysis, since the same donors could not be followed over many years. Out-of-frame TCR alpha sequences shared between twins showed an excess of low generation-probability sequences compared with coincidental sharing between unrelated individuals. Fewer insertions were carried by abundant cord blood beta clonotypes, a similar but weaker trend appeared in young adult naive repertoires, and no such trend appeared in memory repertoires. Recombination models systematically underestimated out-of-frame TCR alpha sharing in monozygotic twins but agreed with sharing between unrelated individuals. Invariant T cells such as MAIT and iNKT could partly confound zero-insertion analyses, though diverse VJ usage argued against this for most clonotypes. A weaker excess of twin sharing was found in beta out-of-frame sequences because the signal-to-noise ratio was lowered by fewer shared sequences.

This sample also appeared in a second study, on yellow fever vaccine responses in identical twins. As the second publication notes: The authors reported that the T cell response to vaccination in identical twins appeared partly convergent and partly personalized. In the study, vaccine-responding T cell clones were precisely tracked in identical twins.

This clonotype originated in a woman aged 18-29 years in good health. This chain is built from TRBV7-2 and TRBJ2-3; no D gene call is confident. The sequenced sample consisted of PBMCs. The CDR3 protein is CASSLAPFSAWGTDTQYF. The DNA sequence reads TGTGCCAGCAGCTTAGCCCCCTTTTCGGCGTGGGGCACAGATACGCAGTATTTT.